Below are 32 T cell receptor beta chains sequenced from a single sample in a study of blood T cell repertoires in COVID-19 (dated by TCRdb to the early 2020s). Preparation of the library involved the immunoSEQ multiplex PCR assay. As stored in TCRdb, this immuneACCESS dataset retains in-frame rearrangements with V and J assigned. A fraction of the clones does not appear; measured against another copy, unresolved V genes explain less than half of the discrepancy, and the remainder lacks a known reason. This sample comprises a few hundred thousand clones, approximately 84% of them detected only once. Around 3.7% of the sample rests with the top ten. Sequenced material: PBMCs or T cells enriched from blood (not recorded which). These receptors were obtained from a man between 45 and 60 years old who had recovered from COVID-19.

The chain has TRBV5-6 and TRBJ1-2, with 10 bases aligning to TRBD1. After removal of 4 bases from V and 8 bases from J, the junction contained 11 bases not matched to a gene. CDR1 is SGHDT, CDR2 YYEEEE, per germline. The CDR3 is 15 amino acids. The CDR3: CASSHAGQGPMGYTF. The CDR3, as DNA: TGTGCCAGCAGCCACGCGGGACAGGGGCCGATGGGCTACACCTTC. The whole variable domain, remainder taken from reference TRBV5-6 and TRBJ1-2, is DAGVTQSPTHLIKTRGQQVTLRCSPKSGHDTVSWYQQALGQGPQFIFQYYEEEERQRGNFPDRFSGHQFPNYSSELNVNALLLGDSALYLCASSHAGQGPMGYTFGSGTRLTVV.

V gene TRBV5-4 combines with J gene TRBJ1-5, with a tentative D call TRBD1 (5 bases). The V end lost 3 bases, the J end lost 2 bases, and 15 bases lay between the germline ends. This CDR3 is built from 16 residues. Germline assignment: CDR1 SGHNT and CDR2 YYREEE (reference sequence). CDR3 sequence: CASSYIGELGNQPQHF. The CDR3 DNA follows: TGTGCCAGCAGCTATATAGGGGAATTGGGCAATCAGCCCCAGCATTTT.

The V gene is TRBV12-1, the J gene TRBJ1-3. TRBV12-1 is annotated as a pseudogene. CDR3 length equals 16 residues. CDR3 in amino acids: CASSTGGPRVTYTIYF. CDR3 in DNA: TGTGCCAGCAGTACCGGGGGACCGAGGGTAACGTACACCATATATTTT.

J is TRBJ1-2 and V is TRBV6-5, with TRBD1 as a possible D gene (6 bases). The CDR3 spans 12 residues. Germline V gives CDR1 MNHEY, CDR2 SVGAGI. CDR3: CASGHTNYGYTF. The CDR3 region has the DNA TGTGCTTCGGGACATACGAACTATGGCTACACCTTC.

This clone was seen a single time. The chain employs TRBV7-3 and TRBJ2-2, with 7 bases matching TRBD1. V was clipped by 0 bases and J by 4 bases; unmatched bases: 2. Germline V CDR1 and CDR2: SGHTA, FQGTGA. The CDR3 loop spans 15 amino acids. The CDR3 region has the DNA TGTGCCAGCAGCTTAACGGGACAGACCACCGGGGAGCTGTTTTTT. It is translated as CASSLTGQTTGELFF.

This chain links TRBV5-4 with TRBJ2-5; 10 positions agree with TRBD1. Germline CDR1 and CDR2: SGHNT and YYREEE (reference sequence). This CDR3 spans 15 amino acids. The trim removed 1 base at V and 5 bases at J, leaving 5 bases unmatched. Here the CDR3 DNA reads TGTGCCAGCAGCTTGCGGACAGGGGGGTTGGAGACCCAGTACTTC. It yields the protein CASSLRTGGLETQYF.

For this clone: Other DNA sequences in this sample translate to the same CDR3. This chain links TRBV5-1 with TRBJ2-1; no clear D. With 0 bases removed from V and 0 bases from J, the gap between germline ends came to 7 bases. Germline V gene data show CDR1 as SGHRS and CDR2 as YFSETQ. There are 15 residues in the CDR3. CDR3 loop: CASSLDISSYNEQFF. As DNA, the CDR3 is TGCGCCAGCAGCTTGGACATCAGCTCCTACAATGAGCAGTTCTTC.

The CDR3 reads CASTTGETQYF. CDR3 nucleotide sequence: TGCGCCAGCACCACGGGAGAGACCCAGTACTTC. This chain uses TRBV5-1 with TRBJ2-5; D remains unclear. V gave up 6 bases and J gave up 4 bases, with 7 bases separating them. The CDR3 has 11 residues. Germline V gene lookup returns CDR1 SGHRS and CDR2 YFSETQ.

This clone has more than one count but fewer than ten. CDR3 loop: CASSLGFRGEQYF. CDR3 nucleotide sequence: TGCGCCAGCAGCTTGGGTTTCCGGGGCGAGCAGTACTTC. This sequence joins TRBV5-1 and TRBJ2-7; TRBD2 might be the D (5 bases). This CDR3 region has 13 residues. Trimming took off 0 bases at V and 6 bases at J, with 10 bases between the two ends. Germline V gives CDR1 SGHRS, CDR2 YFSETQ.

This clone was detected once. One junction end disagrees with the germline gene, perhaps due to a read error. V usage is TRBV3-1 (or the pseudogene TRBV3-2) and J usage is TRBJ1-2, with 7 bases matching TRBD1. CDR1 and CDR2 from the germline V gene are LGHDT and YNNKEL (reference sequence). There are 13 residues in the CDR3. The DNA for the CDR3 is TGTGCCAGCACCCAACAGGGGAACTATGGCTACACCTTC. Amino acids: CASTQQGNYGYTF.

CDR3 in DNA: TGTGCCAGCAGTTACCCCCGCCCCCCTGGAACTAGCGGAGGGACCTACGAGCAGTACTTC. Translating it yields CASSYPRPPGTSGGTYEQYF. The genes are TRBV6-2 or TRBV6-3 and TRBJ2-7, with TRBD2 matching over 8 bases. The CDR3 is 20 amino acids. The junction had 20 bases not matched to a gene; V was cut back by 2 bases and J by 2 bases. The germline V gene encodes CDR1 MNHEY and CDR2 SVGEGT.

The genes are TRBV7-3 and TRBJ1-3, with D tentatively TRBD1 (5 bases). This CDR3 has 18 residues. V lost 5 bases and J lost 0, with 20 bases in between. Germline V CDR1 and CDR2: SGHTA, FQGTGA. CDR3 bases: TGTGCCAGCAGCCAAGGGCCTAGGGCAGGGAACTCTGGAAACACCATATATTTT. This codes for CASSQGPRAGNSGNTIYF.

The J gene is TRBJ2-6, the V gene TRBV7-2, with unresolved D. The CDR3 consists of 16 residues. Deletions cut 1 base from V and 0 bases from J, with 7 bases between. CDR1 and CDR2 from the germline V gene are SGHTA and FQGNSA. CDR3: CASSLVFSSGANVLTF. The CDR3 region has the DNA TGTGCCAGCAGCTTAGTTTTCTCCTCTGGGGCCAACGTCCTGACTTTC.

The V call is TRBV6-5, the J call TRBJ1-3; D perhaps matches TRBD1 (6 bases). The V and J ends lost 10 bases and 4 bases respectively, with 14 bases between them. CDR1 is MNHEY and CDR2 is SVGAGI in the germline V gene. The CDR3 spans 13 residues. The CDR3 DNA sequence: TGTGCCATCAGAAGGGGGTCCGGAAACACCATATATTTT. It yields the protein CAIRRGSGNTIYF.

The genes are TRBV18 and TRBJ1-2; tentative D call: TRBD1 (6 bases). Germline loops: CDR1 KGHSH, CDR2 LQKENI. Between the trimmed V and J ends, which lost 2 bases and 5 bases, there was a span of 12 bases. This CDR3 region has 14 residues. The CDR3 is CASSPDPGEYGYTF. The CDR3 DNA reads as TGTGCCAGCTCACCAGACCCAGGGGAATATGGCTACACCTTC.

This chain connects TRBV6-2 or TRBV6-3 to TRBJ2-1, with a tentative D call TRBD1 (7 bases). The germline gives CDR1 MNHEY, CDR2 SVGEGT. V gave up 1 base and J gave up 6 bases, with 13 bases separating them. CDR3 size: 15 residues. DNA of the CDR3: TGTGCCAGCAGTTACTTCGCCCAGGGGGGCAATGAGCAGTTCTTC. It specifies CASSYFAQGGNEQFF.

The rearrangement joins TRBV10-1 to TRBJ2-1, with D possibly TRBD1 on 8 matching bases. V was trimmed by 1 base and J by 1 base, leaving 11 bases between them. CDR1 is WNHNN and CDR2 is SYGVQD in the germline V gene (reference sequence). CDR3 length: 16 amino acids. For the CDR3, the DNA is TGCGCCAGCAGTGAGTACAGGGGGGGATCCTACAATGAGCAGTTCTTC. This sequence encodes CASSEYRGGSYNEQFF.

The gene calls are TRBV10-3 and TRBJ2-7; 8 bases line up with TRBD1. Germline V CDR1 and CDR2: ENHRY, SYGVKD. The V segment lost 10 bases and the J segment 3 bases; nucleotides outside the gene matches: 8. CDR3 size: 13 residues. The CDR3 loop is CATSPDRDYEQYF. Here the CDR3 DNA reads TGTGCCACTTCCCCGGACAGGGACTACGAGCAGTACTTC.

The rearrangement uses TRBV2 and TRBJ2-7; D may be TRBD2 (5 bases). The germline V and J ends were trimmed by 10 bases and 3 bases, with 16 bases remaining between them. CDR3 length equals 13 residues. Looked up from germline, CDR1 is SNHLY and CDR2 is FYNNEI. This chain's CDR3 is CATRRFTHYEQYF. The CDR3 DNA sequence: TGTGCCACTAGGAGGTTTACCCACTACGAGCAGTACTTC.

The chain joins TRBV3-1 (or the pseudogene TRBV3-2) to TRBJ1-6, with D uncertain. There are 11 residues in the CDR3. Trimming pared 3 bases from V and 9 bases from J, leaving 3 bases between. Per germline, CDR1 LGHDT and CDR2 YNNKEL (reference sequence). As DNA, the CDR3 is TGTGCCAGCAGCCAGAGTTCACCCCTCCACTTT. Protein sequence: CASSQSSPLHF.

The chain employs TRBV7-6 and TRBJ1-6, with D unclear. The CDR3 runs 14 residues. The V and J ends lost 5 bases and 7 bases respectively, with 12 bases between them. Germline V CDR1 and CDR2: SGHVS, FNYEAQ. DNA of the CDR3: TGTGCCAGCAGCATTGGAGACTTGAATTCACCCCTCCACTTT. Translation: CASSIGDLNSPLHF. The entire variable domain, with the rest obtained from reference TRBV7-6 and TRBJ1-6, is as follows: GAGVSQSPRYKVTKRGQDVALRCDPISGHVSLYWYRQALGQGPEFLTYFNYEAQQDKSGLPNDRFSAERPEGSISTLTIQRTEQRDSAMYRCASSIGDLNSPLHFGNGTRLTVT.

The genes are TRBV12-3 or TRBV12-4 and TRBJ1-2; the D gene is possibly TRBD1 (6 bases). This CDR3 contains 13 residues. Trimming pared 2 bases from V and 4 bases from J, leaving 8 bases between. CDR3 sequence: CASSLQGPYGYTF. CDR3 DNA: TGTGCCAGCAGTTTACAGGGGCCCTATGGCTACACCTTC.

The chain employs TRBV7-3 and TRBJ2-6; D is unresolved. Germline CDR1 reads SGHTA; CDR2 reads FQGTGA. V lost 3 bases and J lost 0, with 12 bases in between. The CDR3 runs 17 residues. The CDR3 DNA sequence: TGTGCCAGCAGCTTGCGAGACACGCTCTCTGGGGCCAACGTCCTGACTTTC. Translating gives CASSLRDTLSGANVLTF.

CDR3 nucleotide sequence: TGTGCCAGCAGCCTCCAGGCCTACGAGCAGTACTTC. Translated, it gives CASSLQAYEQYF. The chain links TRBV12-3 or TRBV12-4 to TRBJ2-7; D is undetermined. This CDR3 has 12 residues. V lost 6 bases and J 2 bases, leaving 8 bases between the germline ends.

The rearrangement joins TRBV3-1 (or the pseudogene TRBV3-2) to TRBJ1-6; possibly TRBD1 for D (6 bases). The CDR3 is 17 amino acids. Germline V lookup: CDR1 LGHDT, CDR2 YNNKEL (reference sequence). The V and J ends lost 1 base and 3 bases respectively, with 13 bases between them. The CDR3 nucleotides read TGTGCCAGCAGCCAAGCTGGCAGGGGCCTCTATAATTCACCCCTCCACTTT. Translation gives CASSQAGRGLYNSPLHF.

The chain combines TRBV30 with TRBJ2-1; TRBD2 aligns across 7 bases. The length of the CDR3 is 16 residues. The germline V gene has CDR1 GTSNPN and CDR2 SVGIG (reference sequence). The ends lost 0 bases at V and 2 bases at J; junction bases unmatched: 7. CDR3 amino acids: CAWSVWGGGTYNEQFF. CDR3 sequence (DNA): TGTGCCTGGAGTGTATGGGGCGGGGGTACCTACAATGAGCAGTTCTTC.

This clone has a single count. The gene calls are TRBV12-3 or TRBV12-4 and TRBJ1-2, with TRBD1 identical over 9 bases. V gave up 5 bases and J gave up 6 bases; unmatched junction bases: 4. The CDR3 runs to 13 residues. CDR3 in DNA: TGTGCCAGCAGTGTCCGGGACAGGGATGGCTACACCTTC. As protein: CASSVRDRDGYTF.

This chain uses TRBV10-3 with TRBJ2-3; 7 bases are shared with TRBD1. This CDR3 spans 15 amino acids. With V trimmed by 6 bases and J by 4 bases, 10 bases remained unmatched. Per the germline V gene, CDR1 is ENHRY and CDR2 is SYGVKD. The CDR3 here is CAIRLDRDRADTQYF. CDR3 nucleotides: TGTGCCATCAGGCTCGACAGGGACAGAGCAGATACGCAGTATTTT.

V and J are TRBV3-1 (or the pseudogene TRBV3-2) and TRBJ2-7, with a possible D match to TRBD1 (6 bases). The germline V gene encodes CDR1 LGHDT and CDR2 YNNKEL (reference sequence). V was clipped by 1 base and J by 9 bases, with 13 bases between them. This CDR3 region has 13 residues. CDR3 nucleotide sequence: TGTGCCAGCAGCCAAGGGCTTAGAGGGGGGCAGTACTTC. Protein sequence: CASSQGLRGGQYF.

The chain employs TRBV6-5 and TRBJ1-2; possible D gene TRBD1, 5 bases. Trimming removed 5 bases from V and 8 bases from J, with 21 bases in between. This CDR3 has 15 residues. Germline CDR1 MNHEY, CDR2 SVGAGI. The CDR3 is CASSPREANRGGYTF. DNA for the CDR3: TGTGCCAGCAGTCCCAGGGAGGCCAATCGAGGCGGCTACACCTTC.

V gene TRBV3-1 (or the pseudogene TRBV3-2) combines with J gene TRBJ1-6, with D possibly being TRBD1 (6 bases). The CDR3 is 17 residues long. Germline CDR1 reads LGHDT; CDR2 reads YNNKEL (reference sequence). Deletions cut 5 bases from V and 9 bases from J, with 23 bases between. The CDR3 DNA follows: TGTGCCAGCAGCTTAGGAGTGGGACAAGGGGGAGTTTCACCCCTCCACTTT. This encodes CASSLGVGQGGVSPLHF.

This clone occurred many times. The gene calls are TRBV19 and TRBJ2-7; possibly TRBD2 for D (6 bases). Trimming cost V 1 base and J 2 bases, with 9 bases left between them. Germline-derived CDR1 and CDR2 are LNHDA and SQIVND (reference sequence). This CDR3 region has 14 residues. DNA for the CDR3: TGTGCCAGTAGTATAGGGGAGGTAACCTACGAGCAGTACTTC. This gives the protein CASSIGEVTYEQYF.